This T cell receptor (beta chain) was found in a study of shared clonotypes between healthy human individuals. Study-level background: The study drew on a couple of women and three men aged 18 to 49 as donors.

Methods used by the authors: Junction-only sequences without quality scores were provided by ImmunoSEQ, so filtering was different. Measured with immunoSEQ multiplex PCR; TCRdb has only the in-frame clones, and not every one. The D gene and trimming were derived from the DNA, and the V and J assignments and clone size from that table. Of under 650,000 clones listed, 90% to 97% were seen once; the top ten hold 0.05% to 0.07%. Material: naive CD4+ T cells sorted from blood. The subset is: CD45RA+ positively selected. This sequence originates from a woman in her twenties or thirties in good health.

DNA for the CDR3: TGTGCCAGCGGAGGCAGCAATCAGCCCCAGCATTTT. Translation: CASGGSNQPQHF. The chain links TRBV28 to TRBJ1-5; no reliable D call. This CDR3 is built from 12 residues. Germline CDR1 reads MDHEN; CDR2 reads SYDVKM. Trimming removed 8 bases at V and 1 base at J, with 6 bases between.